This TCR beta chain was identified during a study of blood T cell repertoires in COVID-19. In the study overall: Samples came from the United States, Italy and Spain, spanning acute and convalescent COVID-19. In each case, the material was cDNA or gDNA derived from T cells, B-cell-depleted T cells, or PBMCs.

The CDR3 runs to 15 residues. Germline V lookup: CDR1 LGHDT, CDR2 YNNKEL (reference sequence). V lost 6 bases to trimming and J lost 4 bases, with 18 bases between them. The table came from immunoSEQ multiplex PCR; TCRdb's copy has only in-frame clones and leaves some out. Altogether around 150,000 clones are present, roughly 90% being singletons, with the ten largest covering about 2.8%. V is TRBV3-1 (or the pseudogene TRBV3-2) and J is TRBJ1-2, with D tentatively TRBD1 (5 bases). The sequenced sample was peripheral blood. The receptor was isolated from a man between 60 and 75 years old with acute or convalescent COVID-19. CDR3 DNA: TGTGCCAGCAGGCCCAAAACTGGACACTTCTATGGCTACACCTTC. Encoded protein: CASRPKTGHFYGYTF.